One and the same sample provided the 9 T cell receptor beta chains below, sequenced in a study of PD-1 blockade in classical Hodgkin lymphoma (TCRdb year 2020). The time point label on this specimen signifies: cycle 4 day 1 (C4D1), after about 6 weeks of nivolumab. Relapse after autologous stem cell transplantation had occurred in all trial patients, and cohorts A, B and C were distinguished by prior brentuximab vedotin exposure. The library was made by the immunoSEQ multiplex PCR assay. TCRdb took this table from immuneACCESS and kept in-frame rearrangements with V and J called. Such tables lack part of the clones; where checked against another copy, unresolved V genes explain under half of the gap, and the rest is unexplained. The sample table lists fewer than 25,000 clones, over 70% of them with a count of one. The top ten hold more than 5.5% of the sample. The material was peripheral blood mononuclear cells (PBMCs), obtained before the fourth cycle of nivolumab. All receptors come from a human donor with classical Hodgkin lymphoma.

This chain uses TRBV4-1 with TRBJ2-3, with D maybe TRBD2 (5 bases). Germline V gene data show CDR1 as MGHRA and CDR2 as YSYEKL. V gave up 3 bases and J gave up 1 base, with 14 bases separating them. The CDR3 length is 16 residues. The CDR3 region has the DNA TGCGCCAGCAGCCACCGAGATCGGGGTGGCACAGATACGCAGTATTTT. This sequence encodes CASSHRDRGGTDTQYF.

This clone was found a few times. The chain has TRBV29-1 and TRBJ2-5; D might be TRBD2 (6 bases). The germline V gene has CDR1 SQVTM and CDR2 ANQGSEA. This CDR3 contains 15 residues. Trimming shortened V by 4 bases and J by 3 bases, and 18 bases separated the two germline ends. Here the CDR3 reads CSVANGGPWEETQYF. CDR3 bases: TGCAGCGTTGCGAATGGAGGGCCGTGGGAAGAGACCCAGTACTTC.

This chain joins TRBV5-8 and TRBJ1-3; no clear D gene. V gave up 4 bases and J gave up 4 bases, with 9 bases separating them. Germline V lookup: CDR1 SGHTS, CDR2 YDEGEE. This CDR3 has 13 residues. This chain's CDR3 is CASSPRPGNTIYF. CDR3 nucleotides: TGTGCCAGCAGCCCCCGCCCAGGAAACACCATATATTTT.

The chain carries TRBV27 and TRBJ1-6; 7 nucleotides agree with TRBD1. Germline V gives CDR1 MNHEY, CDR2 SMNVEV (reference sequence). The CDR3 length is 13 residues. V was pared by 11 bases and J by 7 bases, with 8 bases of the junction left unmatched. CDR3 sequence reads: CAGPQGWNSPLHF. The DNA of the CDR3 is TGTGCCGGGCCACAGGGGTGGAATTCACCCCTCCACTTT.

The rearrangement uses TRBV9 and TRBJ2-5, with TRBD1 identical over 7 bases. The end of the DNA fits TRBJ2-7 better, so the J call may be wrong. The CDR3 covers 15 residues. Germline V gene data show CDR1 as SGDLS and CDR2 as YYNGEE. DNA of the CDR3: TGTGCCAGCAGCCCAGGGACAGCTAGCTCCTACGAGCAGTACTTC. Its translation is CASSPGTASSYEQYF.

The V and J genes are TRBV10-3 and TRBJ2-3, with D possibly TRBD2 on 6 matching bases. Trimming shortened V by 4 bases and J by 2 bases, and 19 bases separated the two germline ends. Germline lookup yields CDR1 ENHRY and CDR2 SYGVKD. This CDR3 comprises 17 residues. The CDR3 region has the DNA TGTGCCATCAGTGGGTCAGTAGCGGTTCCCTACACAGATACGCAGTATTTT. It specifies CAISGSVAVPYTDTQYF.

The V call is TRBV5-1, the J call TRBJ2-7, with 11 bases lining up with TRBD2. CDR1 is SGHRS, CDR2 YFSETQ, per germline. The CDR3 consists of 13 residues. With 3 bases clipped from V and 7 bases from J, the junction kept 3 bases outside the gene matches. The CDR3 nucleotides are TGCGCCAGCAGCTCCGGACTAGCGGGTGAGCAGTACTTC. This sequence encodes CASSSGLAGEQYF.

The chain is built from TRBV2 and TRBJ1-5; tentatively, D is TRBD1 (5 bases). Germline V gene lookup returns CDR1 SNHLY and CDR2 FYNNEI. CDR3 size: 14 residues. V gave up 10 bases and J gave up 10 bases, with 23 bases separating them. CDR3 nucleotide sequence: TGTGCCATCCGTTACCGAGGGGAATTAGATCCCCAGCATTTT. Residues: CAIRYRGELDPQHF.

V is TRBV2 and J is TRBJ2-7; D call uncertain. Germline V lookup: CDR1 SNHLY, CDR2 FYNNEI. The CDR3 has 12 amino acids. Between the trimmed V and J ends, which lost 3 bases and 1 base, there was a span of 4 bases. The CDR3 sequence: CASSEASYEQYF. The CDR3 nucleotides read TGTGCCAGCAGTGAGGCATCCTACGAGCAGTACTTC.